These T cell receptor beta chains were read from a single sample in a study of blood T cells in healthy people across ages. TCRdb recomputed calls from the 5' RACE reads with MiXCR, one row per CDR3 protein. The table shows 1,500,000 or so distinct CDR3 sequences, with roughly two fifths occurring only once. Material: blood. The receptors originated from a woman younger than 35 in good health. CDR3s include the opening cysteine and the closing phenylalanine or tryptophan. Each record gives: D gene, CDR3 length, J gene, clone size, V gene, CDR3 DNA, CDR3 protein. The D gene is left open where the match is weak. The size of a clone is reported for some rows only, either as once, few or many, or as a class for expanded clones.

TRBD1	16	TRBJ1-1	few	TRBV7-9	TGTGCCAGCAGCCGACACAGGGACAGAATAGGCACTGAAGCTTTCTTT	CASSRHRDRIGTEAFF
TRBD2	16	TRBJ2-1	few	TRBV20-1	TGCAGTGCTAGAGATCTTCGGCGGGAGGGGTACAATGAGCAGTTCTTC	CSARDLRREGYNEQFF
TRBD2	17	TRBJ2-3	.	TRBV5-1	TGCGCCAGCAGCTCCGGGACTAGCGGGGGGGCCAGGGATACGCAGTATTTT	CASSSGTSGGARDTQYF
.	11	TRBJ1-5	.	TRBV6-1	TGTGCCAGCAGTTTACCCGGGCCCCAGCATTTT	CASSLPGPQHF
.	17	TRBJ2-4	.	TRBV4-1	TGCGCCAGCAGCCAGGGTCAGGGGACTTTAGCCAAAAACATTCAGTACTTC	CASSQGQGTLAKNIQYF
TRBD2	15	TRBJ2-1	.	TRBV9	TGTGCCAGCAGCGTAGTGGCGGGAGGGCCGTATGAGCAGTTCTTC	CASSVVAGGPYEQFF
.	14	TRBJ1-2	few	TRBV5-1	TGCGCCAGCACCCGGGACGCAAGCAACTATGGCTACACCTTC	CASTRDASNYGYTF
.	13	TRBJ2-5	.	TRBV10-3	TGTGCCATCAGGGGGGGACAGTCAGAGACCCAGTACTTC	CAIRGGQSETQYF
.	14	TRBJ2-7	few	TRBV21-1	TGTGCCAGCAGCAAAGCACTAGCGTCCCACGAGCAGTACTTC	CASSKALASHEQYF
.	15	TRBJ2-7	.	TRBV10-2	TGCGCCAGCCGGAGCTCCGGAGGTAGTGGCTACGAGCAGTACTTC	CASRSSGGSGYEQYF
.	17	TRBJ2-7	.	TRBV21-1	TGTGCCAGCAGGAAAATTTCCGGACAAGGGTGCTCCTACGAGCAGTACTTC	CASRKISGQGCSYEQYF
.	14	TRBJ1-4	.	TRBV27	TGTGCCAGCAGTTTGGAGGGCGCTAATGAAAAACTGTTTTTT	CASSLEGANEKLFF
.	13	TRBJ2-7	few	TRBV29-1	TGCAGCGTGGTGATCTGGGGGACGGTCGAGCAGTACTTC	CSVVIWGTVEQYF
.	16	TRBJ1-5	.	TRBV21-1	TGTGCCAGCAGCGGCGACGGGGACCATAGCAATCAGCCCCAGCATTTT	CASSGDGDHSNQPQHF
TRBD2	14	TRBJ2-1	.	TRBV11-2	TGTGCCAGCAGCTTAGATAGTAGTAGCGGGGGGGTTTTCTTC	CASSLDSSSGGVFF
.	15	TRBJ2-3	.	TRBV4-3	TGCGCCAGCAGCCACACCGAGGGGATCACAGATACGCAGTATTTT	CASSHTEGITDTQYF
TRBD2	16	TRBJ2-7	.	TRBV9	TGTGCCAGCAGCTCCACAGCGGGAGCGTCCTACAATGAGCAGTACTTC	CASSSTAGASYNEQYF
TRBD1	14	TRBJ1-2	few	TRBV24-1	TGTGCCACTCAACGGGACAGTCAAGCCTATGGCTACACCTTC	CATQRDSQAYGYTF
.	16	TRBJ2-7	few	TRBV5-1	TGCGCCAGCAGCTCCCCTCAAGGGACTTACTCCTACGAGCAGTACTTC	CASSSPQGTYSYEQYF
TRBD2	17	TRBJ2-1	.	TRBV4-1	TGCGCCAGCAGCCAAGATGGTAGCGGGGCTCCCTACAATGAGCAGTTCTTC	CASSQDGSGAPYNEQFF
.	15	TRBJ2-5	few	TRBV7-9	TGTGCCAGCAGCTTACCGCTCTCTAGTGCAGAGACCCAGTACTTC	CASSLPLSSAETQYF
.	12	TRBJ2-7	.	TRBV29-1	TGCAGCGGCTCGGACACCTCGTACGAGCAGTACTTC	CSGSDTSYEQYF
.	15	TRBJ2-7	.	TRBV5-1	TGCGCCAGCAGCCGTTCCCAGACAGACACCTACGAGCAGTACTTC	CASSRSQTDTYEQYF
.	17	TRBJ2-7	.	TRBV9	TGTGCCAGCAGCCCGCCGGGTTACCCCTCCAGCTCCTACGAGCAGTACTTC	CASSPPGYPSSSYEQYF
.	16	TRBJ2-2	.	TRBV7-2	TGTGCCAGCAGCCTACGACACGGGACGAGTGTCGGGGAGCTGTTTTTT	CASSLRHGTSVGELFF
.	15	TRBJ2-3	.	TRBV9	TGTGCCAGCAGCGCGGGAGTCACGGCCCAGGATACGCAGTATTTT	CASSAGVTAQDTQYF
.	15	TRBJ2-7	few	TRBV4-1	TGCGCCAGCAGCCCCATTTGGGGGGGCACCTACGAGCAGTACTTC	CASSPIWGGTYEQYF
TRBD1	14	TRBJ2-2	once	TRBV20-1	TGCAGTGCTAAGGACAGGGCGTTTCCCGGGGAGCTGTTTTTT	CSAKDRAFPGELFF
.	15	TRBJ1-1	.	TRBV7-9	TGTGCCAGCAGCTCGCACGGGGCCATGAACACTGAAGCTTTCTTT	CASSSHGAMNTEAFF
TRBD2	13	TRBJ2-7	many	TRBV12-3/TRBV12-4	TGTGCCAGCACTCTGCGGGGGGTTACCGTGCAGTACTTC	CASTLRGVTVQYF
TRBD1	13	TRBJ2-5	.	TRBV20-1	TGCAGTGCTTTTTTGACAGGGGCAGAGACCCAGTACTTC	CSAFLTGAETQYF
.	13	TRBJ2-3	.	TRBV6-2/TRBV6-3	TGTGCCAGCAGCCCTACTAGCCGGGGTACGCAGTATTTT	CASSPTSRGTQYF
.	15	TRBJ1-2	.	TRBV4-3	TGCGCCAGCAGCCAAGCGGTAGGGGAGGACTATGGCTACACCTTC	CASSQAVGEDYGYTF
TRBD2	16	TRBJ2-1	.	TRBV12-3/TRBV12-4	TGTGCCAGCAGTTTAGTAGGGACTAGAAGCTCCTACGAGCAGTTCTTC	CASSLVGTRSSYEQFF
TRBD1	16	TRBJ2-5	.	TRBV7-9	TGTGCCAGCAGCTTAGGTCCGAGACAGGGGGCTAAGGAGCAGTACTTC	CASSLGPRQGAKEQYF
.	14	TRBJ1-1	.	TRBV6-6	TGTGCCAGCAGTTACCTCTTGGGGGAGACTGAAGCTTTCTTT	CASSYLLGETEAFF
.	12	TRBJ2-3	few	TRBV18	TGTGCCAGCTCAGATTCTGAAGATACGCAGTATTTT	CASSDSEDTQYF
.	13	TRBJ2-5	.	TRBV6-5	TGTGCCAGCAGTTACTCGATTCGAGAGACCCAGTACTTC	CASSYSIRETQYF
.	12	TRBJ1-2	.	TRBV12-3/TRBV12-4	.	CASSGVSYGCTF
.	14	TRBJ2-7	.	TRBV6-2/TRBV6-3	TGTGCCAGCAGTTTAGTGTGGGGGTACAATGAGCAGTACTTC	CASSLVWGYNEQYF
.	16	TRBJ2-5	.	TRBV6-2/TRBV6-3	TGTGCCAGCAGTTACTCGCCGAATAGCGTGAAAGAGACCCAGTACTTC	CASSYSPNSVKETQYF
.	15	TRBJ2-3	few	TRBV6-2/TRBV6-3	TGTGCCAGCAGTTTTCAGCGAAATAGCACAGATACGCAGTATTTT	CASSFQRNSTDTQYF
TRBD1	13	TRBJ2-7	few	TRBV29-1	TGCAGCGTTGCCGGACAGGGGTCCTACGAGCAGTACTTC	CSVAGQGSYEQYF
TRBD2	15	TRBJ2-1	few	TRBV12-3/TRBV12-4	TGTGCCAGCAGTCGTACTAGCGGTTCGCACTATGAGCAGTTCTTC	CASSRTSGSHYEQFF
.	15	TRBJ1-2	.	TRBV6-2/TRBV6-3	TGTGCCAGCAGTAATTACGACATCACTAACTATGGCTACACCTTC	CASSNYDITNYGYTF
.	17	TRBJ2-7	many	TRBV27	TGTGCCAGCAGTTTAGTAGGGGGGCTCTGGTCCTACAATGAGCAGTACTTC	CASSLVGGLWSYNEQYF
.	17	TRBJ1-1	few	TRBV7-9	TGTGCCAGCAGCTTAAAGAGCGGGCAGGGTTTGAACACTGAAGCTTTCTTT	CASSLKSGQGLNTEAFF
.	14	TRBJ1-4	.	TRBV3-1	TGTGCCAGCAGCCAAGGTCCGGTCGGTGAAAAACTGTTTTTT	CASSQGPVGEKLFF
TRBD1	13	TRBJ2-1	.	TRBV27	TGTGCCAGCAGTTTCCGTCCGGACAGGGGATTGTTCTTC	CASSFRPDRGLFF
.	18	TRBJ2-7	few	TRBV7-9	TGTGCCAGCAGCTTAGTATTTGGGCGGGACGTGAGCTCCTACGAGCAGTACTTC	CASSLVFGRDVSSYEQYF
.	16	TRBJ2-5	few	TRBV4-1	TGCGCCAGCAGCCAAGGAGGTAGCAGGGGCCAAGAGACCCAGTACTTC	CASSQGGSRGQETQYF
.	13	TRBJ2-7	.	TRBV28	TGTGCCGGCAGCTGGGAAGGAATCTACGAGCAGTACTTC	CAGSWEGIYEQYF
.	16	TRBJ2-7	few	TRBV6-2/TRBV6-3	TGTGCCAGCTCGGCCCGCCGGGACTTCGCCTACTACGAGCAGTACTTC	CASSARRDFAYYEQYF
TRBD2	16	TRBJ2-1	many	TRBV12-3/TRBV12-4	TGTGCCAGCAGTCCGGGACTAGCGGCGTCCTACAATGAGCAGTTCTTC	CASSPGLAASYNEQFF
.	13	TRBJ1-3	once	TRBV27	TGTGCCAGCTATACCTTCTCTGGAAACACCATATATTTT	CASYTFSGNTIYF
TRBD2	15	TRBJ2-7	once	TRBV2	TGTGCCAGCTCAAGTTCCGGGGGGGATACCTACGAGCAGTACTTC	CASSSSGGDTYEQYF
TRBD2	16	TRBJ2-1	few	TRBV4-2	TGTGCCAGCAGCCAAGATTTAGCGGGAGCTCACAATGAGCAGTTCTTC	CASSQDLAGAHNEQFF
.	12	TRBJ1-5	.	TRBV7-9	TGTGCCAGCAGTCAATATGATCAGCCCCAGCATTTT	CASSQYDQPQHF
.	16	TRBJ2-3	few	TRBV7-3	TGTGCCAGCAGCTACAGAGCGGGTGGAAGATCAGATACGCAGTATTTT	CASSYRAGGRSDTQYF